The next 8 T cell receptor beta chains were all read from a single sample in a study of blood T cell repertoires in COVID-19. Here immunoSEQ multiplex PCR was the method, and the copy in TCRdb shows in-frame clones only, minus some. Of about 110,000 clones detected, around four fifths appear once; the ten largest clones hold around 8%. The sequenced material came from peripheral blood. The receptors derive from a man between 65 and 79 years old with acute or convalescent COVID-19.

The chain recombines TRBV19 with TRBJ2-7; 7 bases fit TRBD2. CDR3 length: 14 amino acids. J gave up 3 bases and V 3 bases, and 5 bases lay outside the gene matches. The V gene's germline CDR1 is LNHDA and CDR2 SQIVND (reference sequence). CDR3 sequence: CASSIPGGSYEQYF. The CDR3 DNA sequence: TGTGCCAGTAGTATCCCGGGCGGGAGCTACGAGCAGTACTTC.

V is TRBV11-2 and J is TRBJ2-3, with a possible D match to TRBD2 (7 bases). V shed 2 bases and J shed 3 bases, with 18 bases lying between them. In germline, CDR1 is SGHAT, CDR2 FQNNGV. The CDR3 has 17 amino acids. Here the CDR3 DNA reads TGTGCCAGCAGCTTATTCCCTAGCGGAGGGGGGACAGATACGCAGTATTTT. It translates to CASSLFPSGGGTDTQYF.

This chain uses TRBV28 with TRBJ2-1; 8 bases are a match to TRBD2. Looked up from germline, CDR1 is MDHEN and CDR2 is SYDVKM. After removal of 2 bases from V and 7 bases from J, the junction contained 7 bases not matched to a gene. The CDR3 runs to 15 residues. Written as DNA, the CDR3 is TGTGCCAGCAGTTTAAACGGGAGGGCCAGAAATGAGCAGTTCTTC. Its protein is CASSLNGRARNEQFF. Using reference TRBV28 and TRBJ2-1 for the parts outside the CDR3, the full variable domain is DVKVTQSSRYLVKRTGEKVFLECVQDMDHENMFWYRQDPGLGLRLIYFSYDVKMKEKGDIPEGYSVSREKKERFSLILESASTNQTSMYLCASSLNGRARNEQFFGPGTRLTVL.

V and J are TRBV6-1 and TRBJ1-4; TRBD1 agrees at 10 bases. Germline V gene sequence: CDR1 MNHNS, CDR2 SASEGT. The V and J ends lost 4 bases and 8 bases, in that order; junction bases with no gene match: 13. The CDR3 length is 17 residues. CDR3 bases: TGTGCCAGCAGTGTGGGACAGGGGTCGGGGGTTGGGGAAAAACTGTTTTTT. Its protein product is CASSVGQGSGVGEKLFF.

This clone was seen repeatedly, ten times or more. J is TRBJ1-3 and V is TRBV5-3; D is undetermined. TRBV5-3 is sorted into the ORF group, with uncertain function. The CDR3 consists of 17 residues. V was cut by 6 bases and J by 0 bases, with 19 bases left in between. As DNA, the CDR3 is TGTGCCAGAAACGTTAAAGGACGGGGATTCTCTGGAAACACCATATATTTT. Its protein product is CARNVKGRGFSGNTIYF.

The gene calls are TRBV6-1 and TRBJ2-3; 9 bases align to TRBD2. Germline V gene data show CDR1 as MNHNS and CDR2 as SASEGT. V lost 2 bases and J lost 0; bases outside the gene matches: 9. This CDR3 has 18 residues. The DNA for the CDR3 is TGTGCCAGCAGTGAATTCGGGGCTAGCGGGGCCAGCACAGATACGCAGTATTTT. It encodes CASSEFGASGASTDTQYF.

The chain uses TRBV5-1 and TRBJ2-7; TRBD1 matches 10 bases. The CDR3 has 14 amino acids. The germline gives CDR1 SGHRS, CDR2 YFSETQ. The J segment lost 3 bases and the V segment lost 4 bases, leaving 4 bases of the junction unmatched. For the CDR3, the DNA is TGCGCCAGCAGCCTCGGGACAGGGGTCTACGAGCAGTACTTC. Protein product: CASSLGTGVYEQYF.

The chain has TRBV18 and TRBJ2-4, with D maybe TRBD2 (6 bases). This CDR3 spans 13 amino acids. V dropped 5 bases and J dropped 6 bases, with 11 bases sitting between them. CDR1 is KGHSH and CDR2 is LQKENI in the germline V gene. CDR3: CASSLGEANIQYF. For the CDR3, the DNA is TGTGCCAGCTCATTGGGGGAGGCAAACATTCAGTACTTC.